Shown below are 27 T cell receptor beta chains from a single sample sequenced in a study of high-grade serous ovarian cancer treatment subgroups. The tumor samples were collected prior to definitive surgery or chemotherapy. TCRdb keeps only in-frame clones here, not all; method: immunoSEQ multiplex PCR. Among about 36,000 clones listed, about 79% were seen once. Sequenced sample: tumor tissue. These receptors were collected from a human donor with high-grade serous ovarian cancer.

CDR3 DNA sequence: TGTGCCAGCAGTCCCGGGACGGCGGAGAGCAGCGGGGAGCTGTTTTTT. Amino acids: CASSPGTAESSGELFF. The rearrangement links TRBV6-6 to TRBJ2-2; D is possibly TRBD1 or TRBD2 (5 bases each). V was cut by 5 bases and J by 7 bases, with 20 bases left in between. CDR1 MNHNY and CDR2 SVGAGI come from the germline V gene (reference sequence). The CDR3 contains 16 residues.

The CDR3 DNA reads TGTGCCAGCAGTTCAGGCCAAGCGGAGGAAAAACTGTTTTTT. Its protein is CASSSGQAEEKLFF. The chain is built from TRBV28 and TRBJ1-4, with D unclear. Germline loops: CDR1 MDHEN, CDR2 SYDVKM. Trimming removed 4 bases from V and 8 bases from J, with 14 bases in between. The CDR3 runs 14 residues.

The J gene is TRBJ1-2, the V gene TRBV11-2; D might be TRBD1 (5 bases). The V end was cut by 3 bases, the J end by 7 bases, with 12 bases between. The CDR3 has 13 residues. Germline loops: CDR1 SGHAT, CDR2 FQNNGV. The CDR3 protein is CASSLGTSGGYTF. CDR3 in DNA: TGTGCCAGCAGCTTGGGGACCTCGGGTGGCTACACCTTC.

This chain joins TRBV6-5 and TRBJ2-7; D may correspond to TRBD1 or TRBD2 (5 bases each). The length of the CDR3 is 14 residues. V was trimmed by 8 bases and J by 2 bases, leaving 16 bases between them. CDR1 is MNHEY, CDR2 SVGAGI, per germline. In DNA form, the CDR3 reads TGTGCCAGCTCCGGGACGGAGAACACCTACGAGCAGTACTTC. This sequence encodes CASSGTENTYEQYF.

The J gene is TRBJ2-2, the V gene TRBV6-6; 12 bases are a match to TRBD2. The CDR3 length is 14 residues. Trimming removed 8 bases from V and 6 bases from J; junction bases left unmatched: 4. The V gene's germline CDR1 is MNHNY and CDR2 SVGAGI (reference sequence). Here the CDR3 reads CASGASGRAGELFF. As DNA, the CDR3 is TGTGCCAGCGGGGCTAGCGGGAGGGCCGGGGAGCTGTTTTTT.

The J gene is TRBJ2-1, the V gene TRBV5-6, with 7 positions matching TRBD1. V trimming: 3 bases; J trimming: 8 bases; junction bases outside the gene matches: 14. The CDR3 length is 16 residues. CDR1 SGHDT and CDR2 YYEEEE come from the germline V gene. The CDR3 DNA reads TGTGCCAGCAGCTGGAAAACCGGGACAGCGATCGATGAGCAGTTCTTC. Its translation is CASSWKTGTAIDEQFF.

The chain couples TRBV18 to TRBJ2-5, with unresolved D. V dropped 1 base and J dropped 5 bases, with 8 bases sitting between them. Germline values: CDR1 KGHSH, CDR2 LQKENI. The CDR3 is made up of 13 amino acids. Written as DNA, the CDR3 is TGTGCCAGCTCACCACTGCAGAGGGAGACCCAGTACTTC. The encoded protein is CASSPLQRETQYF.

The chain links TRBV27 to TRBJ2-3; TRBD2 matches 12 bases. The CDR3 contains 17 residues. V was pared by 5 bases and J by 5 bases, with 11 bases of the junction left unmatched. Germline values: CDR1 MNHEY, CDR2 SMNVEV (reference sequence). In nucleotides, the CDR3 is TGTGCCAGCAGTCGGGGACTAGCGGGTCAGTGGTTAGATACGCAGTATTTT. Translated, it gives CASSRGLAGQWLDTQYF.

The V gene is TRBV7-7, the J gene TRBJ2-5, with TRBD2 as a possible D gene (6 bases). CDR1 is SSHAT and CDR2 is FNYEAQ in the germline V gene (reference sequence). Trimming took 5 bases from V and 1 from J, leaving 11 bases between them. The CDR3 sequence is 14 residues long. The CDR3 bases are TGTGCCAGCAGCGTCGGGGGATTCCAAGAGACCCAGTACTTC. This encodes CASSVGGFQETQYF.

DNA of the CDR3: TGTGCCAGCAGCCCCCGGGTAGGGTCCTACGAGCAGTACTTC. It yields the protein CASSPRVGSYEQYF. V and J are TRBV6-6 and TRBJ2-7, with D hard to call. The ends were cut back, 6 bases at V and 1 base at J, with 13 bases in the middle. There are 14 residues in the CDR3. The germline V gene has CDR1 MNHNY and CDR2 SVGAGI (reference sequence).

The chain recombines TRBV19 with TRBJ1-1; D is possibly TRBD1 (5 bases). Trimming removed 5 bases from V and 6 bases from J, with 13 bases in between. This CDR3 has 13 residues. Germline V gene lookup returns CDR1 LNHDA and CDR2 SQIVND (reference sequence). The CDR3 sequence: CASSPSWGAEAFF. CDR3 coding DNA: TGTGCCAGTAGTCCTTCTTGGGGGGCTGAAGCTTTCTTT.

This chain links TRBV6-5 with TRBJ1-1, with D unresolved. The CDR3 extends over 15 amino acids. V lost 2 bases and J lost 1, with 11 bases in between. CDR1 and CDR2 from the germline V gene are MNHEY and SVGAGI. The CDR3 DNA reads as TGTGCCAGCAGTTACGGTGACACCGGGAACACTGAAGCTTTCTTT. Translated, it gives CASSYGDTGNTEAFF.

The rearrangement joins TRBV5-1 to TRBJ2-1, with D maybe TRBD2 (5 bases). Trimming shortened V by 0 bases and J by 5 bases, and 15 bases separated the two germline ends. Germline CDR1 and CDR2: SGHRS and YFSETQ. The CDR3 is made up of 16 amino acids. In DNA form, the CDR3 reads TGCGCCAGCAGCTTGGGCCTCCGGGCCGGGAACAATGAGCAGTTCTTC. Amino acids: CASSLGLRAGNNEQFF.

This chain connects TRBV7-3 to TRBJ2-3, with D maybe TRBD1 (6 bases). The germline gives CDR1 SGHTA, CDR2 FQGTGA. The V end was cut by 4 bases, the J end by 0 bases, with 17 bases between. This CDR3 is built from 17 residues. The chain's CDR3 is CASSSCLFRGSTDTQYF. The CDR3 DNA reads TGTGCCAGCAGCTCCTGCCTTTTCAGGGGTAGCACAGATACGCAGTATTTT.

J is TRBJ1-1 and V is TRBV19; D call uncertain. The V end lost 9 bases, the J end lost 4 bases, and 12 bases lay between the germline ends. The germline V gene encodes CDR1 LNHDA and CDR2 SQIVND (reference sequence). The CDR3 is 12 amino acids. The CDR3 DNA follows: TGTGCCAGCCGTAACATGGGCACTGAAGCTTTCTTT. This codes for CASRNMGTEAFF.

The chain recombines TRBV5-1 with TRBJ2-1; TRBD2 matches 11 bases. This CDR3 is built from 15 residues. The V gene end was trimmed by 0 bases and the J gene end by 10 bases; junction bases not matched to a gene: 6. CDR1 is SGHRS, CDR2 YFSETQ, per germline. CDR3 sequence reads: CASSLGTSGFGEQFF. DNA for the CDR3: TGCGCCAGCAGCTTGGGGACTAGCGGGTTTGGGGAGCAGTTCTTC. Looking up the rest from reference TRBV5-1 and TRBJ2-1 gives the full variable domain: KAGVTQTPRYLIKTRGQQVTLSCSPISGHRSVSWYQQTPGQGLQFLFEYFSETQRNKGNFPGRFSGRQFSNSRSEMNVSTLELGDSALYLCASSLGTSGFGEQFFGPGTRLTVL.

This clone was seen more than once but under ten times. The rearrangement uses TRBV5-5 and TRBJ1-2; D ambiguous. CDR1 and CDR2 from the germline V gene are SGHKS and YYEKEE (reference sequence). The CDR3 runs 13 residues. Trimming shortened V by 4 bases and J by 0 bases, and 7 bases separated the two germline ends. The CDR3 loop reads CASSTSANYGYTF. As DNA, the CDR3 is TGTGCCAGCAGCACGTCAGCTAACTATGGCTACACCTTC. The variable domain in full, completed from reference TRBV5-5 and TRBJ1-2, reads DAGVTQSPTHLIKTRGQQVTLRCSPISGHKSVSWYQQVLGQGPQFIFQYYEKEERGRGNFPDRFSARQFPNYSSELNVNALLLGDSALYLCASSTSANYGYTFGSGTRLTVV.

This chain links TRBV5-4 with TRBJ1-1; TRBD1 agrees at 9 bases. Trimming cost V 4 bases and J 10 bases; bases outside gene matches: 8. There are 13 residues in the CDR3. Per the germline V gene, CDR1 is SGHNT and CDR2 is YYREEE (reference sequence). CDR3 bases: TGTGCCAGCAGCACAGGGGGCGGGGGGCGAGCTTTCTTT. This codes for CASSTGGGGRAFF.

This chain uses TRBV7-3 with TRBJ2-3, with 8 bases aligning to TRBD2. CDR3 length: 15 amino acids. With V trimmed by 5 bases and J by 2 bases, 6 bases remained unmatched. Germline CDR1 reads SGHTA; CDR2 reads FQGTGA. The CDR3: CASSILAAHTDTQYF. The CDR3 DNA sequence: TGTGCCAGCAGCATACTAGCGGCCCACACAGATACGCAGTATTTT.

This chain joins TRBV19 and TRBJ2-1; D is perhaps TRBD2 (5 bases). CDR3 length: 12 residues. Deletions cut 4 bases from V and 10 bases from J, with 11 bases between. Germline loops: CDR1 LNHDA, CDR2 SQIVND (reference sequence). The CDR3 DNA reads as TGTGCCAGTAGTAAAACTAGAGGCGAGCAGTTCTTC. Translation gives CASSKTRGEQFF.

V is TRBV28 and J is TRBJ1-1; 7 nucleotides agree with TRBD1. The CDR3 covers 14 residues. Looked up from germline, CDR1 is MDHEN and CDR2 is SYDVKM. Trimming took 7 bases from V and 3 from J; bases not matched to a gene: 8. The CDR3 sequence is CASTLTGEDTEAFF. CDR3 DNA: TGTGCCAGCACACTCACAGGGGAGGACACTGAAGCTTTCTTT.

The J gene is TRBJ2-5, the V gene TRBV19, with TRBD1 matching over 7 bases. The CDR3 contains 14 residues. After removal of 6 bases from V and 7 bases from J, the junction contained 11 bases not matched to a gene. Germline assignment: CDR1 LNHDA and CDR2 SQIVND (reference sequence). The CDR3 is CASRKLGGTGTQYF. DNA for the CDR3: TGTGCCAGTAGGAAACTAGGGGGCACCGGGACCCAGTACTTC.

The V call is TRBV19, the J call TRBJ1-5; possibly TRBD1 for D (5 bases). Between the trimmed V and J ends, which lost 6 bases and 6 bases, there was a span of 21 bases. Germline V gene sequence: CDR1 LNHDA, CDR2 SQIVND (reference sequence). This CDR3 is 16 amino acids long. The CDR3 protein is CASRQGVRFSRQPQHF. The CDR3 DNA reads as TGTGCCAGTAGGCAGGGAGTTAGATTTAGTCGTCAGCCCCAGCATTTT.

This rearrangement joins TRBV6-1 to TRBJ1-5, with a possible D match to TRBD1 (5 bases). The V end was cut by 6 bases, the J end by 4 bases, with 13 bases between. CDR3 length: 14 amino acids. Germline loops: CDR1 MNHNS, CDR2 SASEGT. The CDR3 region is CASSSGHSNQPQHF. CDR3 DNA sequence: TGTGCCAGCAGCTCAGGGCACTCAAATCAGCCCCAGCATTTT.

The rearrangement uses TRBV6-5 and TRBJ1-2; D may be TRBD1 (6 bases). V was pared by 8 bases and J by 8 bases, with 24 bases between. This CDR3 has 15 residues. CDR1 is MNHEY and CDR2 is SVGAGI in the germline V gene. CDR3 DNA sequence: TGTGCCAGCTCGCAGGTCGGAGGGGGTATACGGGGCTACACCTTC. Amino acids: CASSQVGGGIRGYTF.

This rearrangement joins TRBV27 to TRBJ2-6, with D possibly being TRBD1 (6 bases). Germline-derived CDR1 and CDR2 are MNHEY and SMNVEV (reference sequence). Trimming removed 4 bases at V and 1 base at J, with 8 bases between. The CDR3 loop spans 15 amino acids. The CDR3 bases are TGTGCCAGCAGTTACACAGGGTCTGGGGCCAACGTCCTGACTTTC. This sequence encodes CASSYTGSGANVLTF.

This clone was counted only a few times. The chain couples TRBV5-4 to TRBJ1-1; D call uncertain. Germline lookup yields CDR1 SGHNT and CDR2 YYREEE (reference sequence). The V gene lost 4 bases and the J gene lost 0 bases, with 13 bases spanning the gap. This CDR3 is 15 amino acids long. CDR3 coding DNA: TGTGCCAGCAGCCCTGGCGGGCGGCTGAACACTGAAGCTTTCTTT. Amino acid sequence: CASSPGGRLNTEAFF.